The next 6 T cell receptor beta chains were all read from a single sample in a study of blood T cell repertoires in COVID-19. Libraries were prepared by immunoSEQ multiplex PCR; TCRdb keeps only in-frame clonotypes and omits some of them. The table lists 200,000 to 250,000 clones, about 90% of them singletons. Sequenced sample: PBMCs or T cells enriched from blood (not recorded which). The receptors here all came from a man aged 30 to 39 who had been exposed to COVID-19.

The rearrangement links TRBV6-6 to TRBJ1-5; TRBD1 is a possible D gene (6 bases). CDR1 and CDR2 from the germline V gene are MNHNY and SVGAGI (reference sequence). Trimming took off 0 bases at V and 2 bases at J, with 11 bases between the two ends. CDR3 length: 16 amino acids. For the CDR3, the DNA is TGTGCCAGCAGTTACTCCAGACAGGTGGGCAATCAGCCCCAGCATTTT. Protein sequence: CASSYSRQVGNQPQHF.

The chain has TRBV4-1 and TRBJ2-7; 10 bases line up with TRBD1. V lost 4 bases, J lost 5 bases, and 14 bases stayed unmatched. The length of the CDR3 is 17 residues. Germline CDR1 is MGHRA and CDR2 is YSYEKL. The CDR3 bases are TGCGCCAGCAGCCCATTTACAGTGGGGACAGGGGCGCACGAGCAGTACTTC. It is translated as CASSPFTVGTGAHEQYF.

This clone was seen a handful of times. This sequence joins TRBV7-9 and TRBJ2-1, with D possibly being TRBD2 (5 bases). The CDR3 sequence is 12 residues long. In germline, CDR1 is SEHNR, CDR2 FQNEAQ (reference sequence). V was trimmed by 7 bases and J by 8 bases, leaving 12 bases between them. The CDR3 DNA sequence: TGTGCCAGCAACCAAGGGAGAGATGAGCAGTTCTTC. It yields the protein CASNQGRDEQFF.

This clone was recorded a few times. This same CDR3 is encoded by further DNA sequences in the sample. The gene calls are TRBV3-1 (or the pseudogene TRBV3-2) and TRBJ1-5; D possibly corresponds to TRBD1 (5 bases). Trimming left V 1 base short and J 1 base short, with 11 bases between. This CDR3 spans 16 amino acids. CDR1 LGHDT and CDR2 YNNKEL come from the germline V gene (reference sequence). The CDR3: CASSQAGGVSNQPQHF. The CDR3 region has the DNA TGTGCCAGCAGCCAAGCGGGGGGAGTGAGCAATCAGCCCCAGCATTTT.

In nucleotides, the CDR3 is TGTGCCAGCAGCCGACGGCGGGGGGGCTCCTACGAGCAGTACTTC. It translates to CASSRRRGGSYEQYF. The V call is TRBV3-1 (or the pseudogene TRBV3-2), the J call TRBJ2-7; TRBD2 agrees at 9 bases. There are 15 residues in the CDR3. V gave up 4 bases and J gave up 0 bases; unmatched junction bases: 4. CDR1 is LGHDT, CDR2 YNNKEL, per germline (reference sequence).

This clone appeared once. The J gene is TRBJ2-3, the V gene TRBV4-1; a weak D match, TRBD1 (6 bases). The CDR3 contains 16 residues. Germline loops: CDR1 MGHRA, CDR2 YSYEKL. Trimming shortened V by 1 base and J by 0 bases, and 11 bases separated the two germline ends. Written as DNA, the CDR3 is TGCGCCAGCAGCCAAGTCCCCAGGGGTAGCACAGATACGCAGTATTTT. Translated: CASSQVPRGSTDTQYF.